Shown below are 19 T cell receptor beta chains from a single sample sequenced in a study of blood T cell repertoires in COVID-19. TCRdb keeps only in-frame clones here, not all; method: immunoSEQ multiplex PCR. The data contain about 40,000 clones, under 90% of them singletons. The specimen was peripheral blood. These TCRs come from a man in his fifties with active COVID-19.

The J gene is TRBJ2-7, the V gene TRBV9; no reliable D call. This CDR3 has 15 residues. V gave up 3 bases and J gave up 12 bases, with 25 bases separating them. Germline V lookup: CDR1 SGDLS, CDR2 YYNGEE. As DNA, the CDR3 is TGTGCCAGCAGCGGCCGTGTTTTCACGGTCCCAACCTTGTACTTC. Encoded protein: CASSGRVFTVPTLYF.

V and J are TRBV2 and TRBJ2-1; 8 positions match TRBD2. Germline V gene data show CDR1 as SNHLY and CDR2 as FYNNEI. This CDR3 comprises 15 residues. J gave up 5 bases and V 5 bases, and 8 bases lay outside the gene matches. The CDR3 DNA reads TGTGCCAGCAGTCCTCAAAGTAGCGGGAACAATGAGCAGTTCTTC. This sequence encodes CASSPQSSGNNEQFF.

The J gene is TRBJ2-5, the V gene TRBV5-1, with 7 bases matching TRBD2. The V gene end was trimmed by 2 bases and the J gene end by 2 bases; junction bases not matched to a gene: 3. The CDR3 covers 14 residues. CDR1 and CDR2 (germline): SGHRS, YFSETQ. As DNA, the CDR3 is TGCGCCAGCAGCTTAGCGGGGCTACAAGAGACCCAGTACTTC. Translating gives CASSLAGLQETQYF.

The V gene is TRBV5-6, the J gene TRBJ2-6; 12 positions agree with TRBD1. With V trimmed by 5 bases and J by 4 bases, 10 bases remained unmatched. The CDR3 is made up of 18 amino acids. Germline CDR1 is SGHDT and CDR2 is YYEEEE. The CDR3: CASRVRDRGHPGANVLTF. CDR3 in DNA: TGTGCCAGCAGAGTCCGGGACAGGGGGCACCCCGGGGCCAACGTCCTGACTTTC. Together with reference TRBV5-6 and TRBJ2-6, the CDR3 gives the full variable domain: DAGVTQSPTHLIKTRGQQVTLRCSPKSGHDTVSWYQQALGQGPQFIFQYYEEEERQRGNFPDRFSGHQFPNYSSELNVNALLLGDSALYLCASRVRDRGHPGANVLTFGAGSRLTVL.

This chain links TRBV6-1 with TRBJ1-5, with D perhaps matching TRBD1 (6 bases). This CDR3 is built from 15 residues. V gave up 1 base and J gave up 9 bases, with 16 bases separating them. The germline V gene has CDR1 MNHNS and CDR2 SASEGT. The CDR3 loop reads CASSEGMDSIRPQHF. The CDR3 DNA follows: TGTGCCAGCAGTGAAGGAATGGACAGCATCAGGCCCCAGCATTTT.

The rearrangement links TRBV18 to TRBJ2-3, with a tentative D call TRBD2 (6 bases). Trimming took off 1 base at V and 2 bases at J, with 16 bases between the two ends. This CDR3 has 17 amino acids. Germline V lookup: CDR1 KGHSH, CDR2 LQKENI. The CDR3 nucleotides read TGTGCCAGCTCACCACAACCGGGGGTCTCCAACACAGATACGCAGTATTTT. It translates to CASSPQPGVSNTDTQYF. The full variable domain, with the rest looked up from reference TRBV18 and TRBJ2-3, is NAGVMQNPRHLVRRRGQEARLRCSPMKGHSHVYWYRQLPEEGLKFMVYLQKENIIDESGMPKERFSAEFPKEGPSILRIQQVVRGDSAAYFCASSPQPGVSNTDTQYFGPGTRLTVL.

The chain carries TRBV7-2 and TRBJ1-2, with TRBD1 matching over 9 bases. The CDR3 consists of 13 residues. Trimming at V came to 5 bases and at J to 7 bases, leaving 5 bases not matched to a gene. CDR1 is SGHTA and CDR2 is FQGNSA in the germline V gene. This CDR3 is CASSLTGGSGYTF. The CDR3 coding sequence is TGTGCCAGCAGCCTTACAGGGGGCTCTGGCTACACCTTC.

The V gene is TRBV7-3, the J gene TRBJ2-1; D remains unclear. V lost 2 bases and J 6 bases, leaving 5 bases between the germline ends. This CDR3 has 12 amino acids. CDR1 SGHTA and CDR2 FQGTGA come from the germline V gene. The CDR3: CASSLYPNEQFF. In DNA, the CDR3 is TGTGCCAGCAGCTTATATCCCAATGAGCAGTTCTTC.

The table lists this clone with a few counts. The chain recombines TRBV5-1 with TRBJ1-2; D is possibly TRBD1 (6 bases). CDR1 and CDR2 (germline): SGHRS, YFSETQ. V lost 7 bases to trimming and J lost 2 bases, with 15 bases between them. The CDR3 covers 14 residues. The DNA for the CDR3 is TGCGCCAGCGGAACGGGAGGGGGAAACTATGGCTACACCTTC. As protein: CASGTGGGNYGYTF.

V and J are TRBV6-1 and TRBJ2-7; 7 bases match TRBD2. CDR3 size: 15 residues. V lost 1 base, J lost 2 bases, and 5 bases stayed unmatched. Germline CDR1 and CDR2: MNHNS and SASEGT. CDR3 bases: TGTGCCAGCAGTGAAGGTGGTGCGGGGGCCTACGAGCAGTACTTC. Its translation: CASSEGGAGAYEQYF.

This clone was picked up one time. The chain combines TRBV3-1 (or the pseudogene TRBV3-2) with TRBJ1-5; D is perhaps TRBD1 (5 bases). V was trimmed by 1 base and J by 6 bases, leaving 10 bases between them. Germline V gives CDR1 LGHDT, CDR2 YNNKEL (reference sequence). This CDR3 comprises 14 residues. The CDR3 is CASSQGQGGQPQHF. CDR3 bases: TGTGCCAGCAGCCAAGGCCAGGGAGGTCAGCCCCAGCATTTT.

V gene TRBV11-2 combines with J gene TRBJ1-1; 7 bases line up with TRBD1. Germline loops: CDR1 SGHAT, CDR2 FQNNGV. The V segment lost 1 base and the J segment 4 bases; nucleotides outside the gene matches: 6. This CDR3 is built from 15 residues. This CDR3 reads CASSLGPRGSTEAFF. The CDR3 DNA sequence: TGTGCCAGCAGCTTAGGGCCCAGGGGGAGCACTGAAGCTTTCTTT.

This clone has just one count. J is TRBJ2-3 and V is TRBV5-4, with TRBD2 matching 14 bases. In germline, CDR1 is SGHNT, CDR2 YYREEE (reference sequence). CDR3 length equals 16 residues. After removal of 4 bases from V and 3 bases from J, the junction contained 4 bases not matched to a gene. This CDR3 reads CASSPGTSGRTDTQYF. CDR3 bases: TGTGCCAGCAGCCCTGGGACTAGCGGGAGAACAGATACGCAGTATTTT.

This rearrangement joins TRBV12-3 or TRBV12-4 to TRBJ2-7; TRBD2 matches at 7 bases. This CDR3 is built from 13 residues. Trimming cost V 6 bases and J 3 bases; bases outside gene matches: 5. The CDR3 protein is CASSPGDYYEQYF. CDR3 nucleotides: TGTGCCAGCAGCCCCGGGGACTACTACGAGCAGTACTTC.

J is TRBJ2-1 and V is TRBV7-3; 7 nucleotides agree with TRBD2. This CDR3 has 16 residues. CDR1 is SGHTA, CDR2 FQGTGA, per germline. The junction had 11 bases not matched to a gene; V was cut back by 5 bases and J by 4 bases. The CDR3 DNA is TGTGCCAGCAGCGAACTAGCTCGGGGGGATTACAATGAGCAGTTCTTC. This sequence encodes CASSELARGDYNEQFF.

This clone was picked up one time. The CDR3 DNA is TGTGCCAGCTCACCACCACTAGCGGGAGCTTACAATGAGCAGTTCTTC. Translation gives CASSPPLAGAYNEQFF. The gene calls are TRBV18 and TRBJ2-1; 11 nucleotides align to TRBD2. Germline V gene lookup returns CDR1 KGHSH and CDR2 LQKENI. The CDR3 has 16 amino acids. J was trimmed by 4 bases and V by 0 bases; bases with no gene match: 2.

V and J are TRBV11-3 and TRBJ2-1; 12 bases are a match to TRBD2. CDR1 is SGHNT, CDR2 YENEEA, per germline. The junction had 3 bases not matched to a gene; V was cut back by 5 bases and J by 4 bases. CDR3 length: 15 residues. CDR3: CASSLGLAGYNEQFF. The CDR3, as DNA: TGTGCCAGCAGCCTCGGACTAGCGGGATACAATGAGCAGTTCTTC.

V is TRBV6-2 or TRBV6-3 and J is TRBJ2-1; TRBD1 agrees at 7 bases. J was trimmed by 5 bases and V by 5 bases; bases with no gene match: 6. Germline V gives CDR1 MNHEY, CDR2 SVGEGT. The CDR3 spans 14 residues. The CDR3 DNA is TGTGCCAGCAGTGGTGGGGACAGCCACAATGAGCAGTTCTTC. Its translation: CASSGGDSHNEQFF.

The J gene is TRBJ1-1, the V gene TRBV6-5, with D unclear. The CDR3 is 11 amino acids. Germline V CDR1 and CDR2: MNHEY, SVGAGI. V was cut by 5 bases and J by 4 bases, with 5 bases left in between. Written as DNA, the CDR3 is TGTGCCAGCAGTCCCGGCACTGAAGCTTTCTTT. Protein sequence: CASSPGTEAFF.